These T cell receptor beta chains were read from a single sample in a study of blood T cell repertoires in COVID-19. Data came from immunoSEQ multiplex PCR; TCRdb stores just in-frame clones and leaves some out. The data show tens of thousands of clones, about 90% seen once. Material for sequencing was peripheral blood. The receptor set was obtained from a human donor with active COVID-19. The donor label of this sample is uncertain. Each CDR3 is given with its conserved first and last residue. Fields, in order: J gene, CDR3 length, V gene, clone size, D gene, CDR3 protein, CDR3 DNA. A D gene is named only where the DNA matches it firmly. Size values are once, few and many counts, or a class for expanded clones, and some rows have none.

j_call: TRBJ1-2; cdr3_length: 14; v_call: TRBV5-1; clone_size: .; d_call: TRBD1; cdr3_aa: CASSPGQGDYGYTF; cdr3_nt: TGCGCCAGCAGCCCGGGCCAGGGGGACTATGGCTACACCTTC
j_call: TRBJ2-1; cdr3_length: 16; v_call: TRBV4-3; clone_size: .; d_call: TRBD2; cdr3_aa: CASSQGGTSGRARQFF; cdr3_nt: TGCGCCAGCAGCCAAGGCGGGACTAGCGGGAGAGCTAGGCAGTTCTTC
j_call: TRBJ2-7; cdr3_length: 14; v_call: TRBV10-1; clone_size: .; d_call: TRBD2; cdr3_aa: CASSEGTSGYEQYF; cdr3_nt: TGCGCCAGCAGTGAGGGGACTAGCGGCTACGAGCAGTACTTC
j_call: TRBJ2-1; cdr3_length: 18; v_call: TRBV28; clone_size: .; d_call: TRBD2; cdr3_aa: CASSLLLRSSGRSNEQFF; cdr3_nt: TGTGCCAGCAGTTTGCTTCTTCGCTCTAGCGGGAGGAGTAATGAGCAGTTCTTC
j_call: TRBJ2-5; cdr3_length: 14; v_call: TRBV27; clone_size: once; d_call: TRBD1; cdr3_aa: CAIYVTGGLETQYF; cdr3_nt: TGTGCCATCTACGTTACAGGGGGCTTGGAGACCCAGTACTTC
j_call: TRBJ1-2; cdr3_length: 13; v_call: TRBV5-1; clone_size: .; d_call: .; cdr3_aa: CASSLTRERGYTF; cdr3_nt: TGCGCCAGCAGCTTGACAAGGGAGAGAGGCTACACCTTC
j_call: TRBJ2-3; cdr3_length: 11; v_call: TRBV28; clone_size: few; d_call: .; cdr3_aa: CASSKRDTQYF; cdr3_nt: TGTGCCAGCAGTAAGAGGGATACGCAGTATTTT
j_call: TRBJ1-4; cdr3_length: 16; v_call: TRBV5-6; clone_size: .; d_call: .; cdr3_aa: CASSSRATGDNEKLFF; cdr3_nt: TGTGCCAGCAGCTCTCGGGCGACGGGAGATAATGAAAAACTGTTTTTT
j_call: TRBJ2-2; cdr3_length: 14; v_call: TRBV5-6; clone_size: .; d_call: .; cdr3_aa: CASSFSFGTGELFF; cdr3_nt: TGTGCCAGCAGCTTTAGTTTCGGCACCGGGGAGCTGTTTTTT
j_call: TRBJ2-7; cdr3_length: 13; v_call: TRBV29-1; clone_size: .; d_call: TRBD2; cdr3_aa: CSVGSGSSYEQYF; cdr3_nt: TGCAGCGTTGGGAGCGGGAGTTCGTACGAGCAGTACTTC
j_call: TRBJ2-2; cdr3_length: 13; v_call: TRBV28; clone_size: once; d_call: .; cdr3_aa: CATPLGRSGELFF; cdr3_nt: TGTGCCACCCCCCTGGGGAGGTCCGGGGAGCTGTTTTTT
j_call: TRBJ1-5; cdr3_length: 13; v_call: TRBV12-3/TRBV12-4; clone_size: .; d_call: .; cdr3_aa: CASSLEGSGPQHF; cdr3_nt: TGTGCCAGCAGTTTGGAAGGGAGCGGTCCCCAGCATTTT
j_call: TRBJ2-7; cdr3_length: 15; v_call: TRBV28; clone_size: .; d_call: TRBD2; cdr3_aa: CASSPTSGSSYEQYF; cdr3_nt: TGTGCCAGCAGTCCCACTAGCGGCAGCTCCTACGAGCAGTACTTC
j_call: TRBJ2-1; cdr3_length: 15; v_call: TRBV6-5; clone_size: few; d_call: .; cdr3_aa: CASSYSVGSVDEQFF; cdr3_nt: TGTGCCAGCAGTTACTCGGTCGGGAGTGTGGATGAGCAGTTCTTC
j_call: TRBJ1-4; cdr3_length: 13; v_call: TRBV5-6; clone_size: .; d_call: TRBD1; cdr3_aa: CASSLGDSGKLFF; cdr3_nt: TGTGCCAGCAGCTTAGGGGACAGCGGAAAACTGTTTTTT
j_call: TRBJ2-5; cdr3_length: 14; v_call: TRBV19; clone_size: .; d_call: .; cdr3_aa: CASSEQTGQETQYF; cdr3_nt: TGTGCCAGTAGTGAACAGACAGGACAAGAGACCCAGTACTTC
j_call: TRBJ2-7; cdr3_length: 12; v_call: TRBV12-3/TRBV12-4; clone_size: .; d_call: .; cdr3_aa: CASSSQGYEQYF; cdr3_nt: TGTGCCAGCAGTTCACAGGGTTACGAGCAGTACTTC
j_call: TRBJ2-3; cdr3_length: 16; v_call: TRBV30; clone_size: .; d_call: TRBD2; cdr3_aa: CAWSVPGLAGIDTQYF; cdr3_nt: TGTGCCTGGAGTGTACCGGGACTAGCGGGAATAGATACGCAGTATTTT
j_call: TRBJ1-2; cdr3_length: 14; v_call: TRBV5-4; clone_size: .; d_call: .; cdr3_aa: CASSLATKAGNYTF; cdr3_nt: TGTGCCAGCAGCTTGGCAACAAAGGCGGGGAACTACACCTTC
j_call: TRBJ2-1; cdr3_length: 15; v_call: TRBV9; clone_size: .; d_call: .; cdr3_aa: CASGRGESSYNEQFF; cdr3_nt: TGTGCCAGCGGGCGCGGGGAAAGCTCCTACAATGAGCAGTTCTTC
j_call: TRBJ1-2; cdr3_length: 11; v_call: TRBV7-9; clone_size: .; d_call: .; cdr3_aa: CAIQSNYGYTF; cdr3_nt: TGTGCCATACAGTCTAACTATGGCTACACCTTC
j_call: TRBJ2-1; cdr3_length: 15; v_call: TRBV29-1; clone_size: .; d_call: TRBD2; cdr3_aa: CSETTSGTSYNEQFF; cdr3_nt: TGCAGCGAGACGACTAGCGGGACCTCCTACAATGAGCAGTTCTTC
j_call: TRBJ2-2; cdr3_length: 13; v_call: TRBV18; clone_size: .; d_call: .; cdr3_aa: CASSSDLTGELFF; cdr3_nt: TGTGCCAGCTCATCCGACTTGACCGGGGAGCTGTTTTTT
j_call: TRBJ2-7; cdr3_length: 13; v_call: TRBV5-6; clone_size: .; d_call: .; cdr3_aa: CASSFGRGYEQYF; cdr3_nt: TGTGCCAGCAGCTTTGGACGGGGCTACGAGCAGTACTTC
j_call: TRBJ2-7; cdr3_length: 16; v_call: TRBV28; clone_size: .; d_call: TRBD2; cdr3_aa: CASSLWASGAFGEQYF; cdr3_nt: TGTGCCAGCAGTTTATGGGCTAGCGGAGCGTTCGGCGAGCAGTACTTC
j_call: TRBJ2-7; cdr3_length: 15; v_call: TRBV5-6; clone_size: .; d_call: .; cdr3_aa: CASSLGVGLSYEQYF; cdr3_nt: TGTGCCAGCAGCCTGGGGGTGGGACTTAGTTACGAGCAGTACTTC
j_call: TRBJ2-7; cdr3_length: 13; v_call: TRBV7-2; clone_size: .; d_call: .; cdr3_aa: CASSLAGNYEQYF; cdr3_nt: TGTGCCAGCAGCTTGGCAGGGAACTACGAGCAGTACTTC
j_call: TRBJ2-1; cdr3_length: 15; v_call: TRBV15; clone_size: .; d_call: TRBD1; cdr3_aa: CATSIGGQGAGEQFF; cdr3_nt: TGTGCCACCAGCATCGGGGGACAGGGCGCGGGTGAGCAGTTCTTC
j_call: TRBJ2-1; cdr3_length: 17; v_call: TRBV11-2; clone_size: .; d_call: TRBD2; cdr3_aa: CASSLDQRWEGHNEQFF; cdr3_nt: TGTGCCAGCAGCTTAGATCAAAGGTGGGAGGGCCACAATGAGCAGTTCTTC
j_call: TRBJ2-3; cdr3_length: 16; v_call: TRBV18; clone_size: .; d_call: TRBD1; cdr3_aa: CASSPTGTGETDTQYF; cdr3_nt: TGTGCCAGCTCCCCAACCGGGACAGGGGAGACAGATACGCAGTATTTT
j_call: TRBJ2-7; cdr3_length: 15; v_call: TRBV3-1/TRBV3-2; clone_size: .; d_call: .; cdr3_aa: CASSQEVGVTYEQYF; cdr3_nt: TGTGCCAGCAGCCAAGAGGTGGGAGTCACCTACGAGCAGTACTTC
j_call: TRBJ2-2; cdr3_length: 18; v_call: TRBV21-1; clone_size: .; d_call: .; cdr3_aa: CASSKEYRSDSNTGELFF; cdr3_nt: TGTGCCAGCAGCAAAGAGTATAGGAGCGATTCGAACACCGGGGAGCTGTTTTTT
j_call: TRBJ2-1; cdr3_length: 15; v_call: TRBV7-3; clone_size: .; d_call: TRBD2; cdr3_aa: CASSGTSGSNNEQFF; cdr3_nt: TGTGCCAGCAGCGGGACTAGCGGGTCCAACAATGAGCAGTTCTTC
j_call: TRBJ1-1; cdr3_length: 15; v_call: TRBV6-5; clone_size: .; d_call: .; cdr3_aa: CASSSADSLRAEAFF; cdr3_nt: TGTGCCAGCAGTTCCGCGGACAGCTTGAGGGCTGAAGCTTTCTTT
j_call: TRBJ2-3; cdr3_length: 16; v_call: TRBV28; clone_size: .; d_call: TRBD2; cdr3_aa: CASSLGTSGATDTQYF; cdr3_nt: TGTGCCAGCAGTTTGGGGACTAGCGGGGCGACAGATACGCAGTATTTT
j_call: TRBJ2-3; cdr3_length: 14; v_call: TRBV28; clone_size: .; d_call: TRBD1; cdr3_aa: CASSTGQGTDTQYF; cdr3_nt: TGTGCCAGCAGTACGGGACAGGGGACAGATACGCAGTATTTT
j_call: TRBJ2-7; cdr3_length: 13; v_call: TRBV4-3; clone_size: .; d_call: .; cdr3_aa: CASSPTAGIEQYF; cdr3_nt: TGCGCCAGCAGCCCTACAGCCGGAATCGAGCAGTACTTC
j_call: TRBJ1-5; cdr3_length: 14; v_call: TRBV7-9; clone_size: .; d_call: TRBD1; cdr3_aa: CASETGTGTQPQHF; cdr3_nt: TGTGCCAGCGAAACCGGGACAGGGACTCAGCCCCAGCATTTT
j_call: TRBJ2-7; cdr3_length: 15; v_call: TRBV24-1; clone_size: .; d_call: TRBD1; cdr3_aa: CATSDSDRGSYEQYF; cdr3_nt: TGTGCCACCAGTGATTCGGACAGGGGCAGCTACGAGCAGTACTTC
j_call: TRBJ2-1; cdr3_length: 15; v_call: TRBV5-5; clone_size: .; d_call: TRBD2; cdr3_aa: CASSLPSLASGEQFF; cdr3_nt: TGTGCCAGCAGCTTACCGTCACTAGCGTCTGGTGAGCAGTTCTTC
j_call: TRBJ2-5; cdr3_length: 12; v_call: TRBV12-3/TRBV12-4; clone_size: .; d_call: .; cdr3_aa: CASSLFRETQYF; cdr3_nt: TGTGCCAGCAGTTTGTTTAGAGAGACCCAGTACTTC
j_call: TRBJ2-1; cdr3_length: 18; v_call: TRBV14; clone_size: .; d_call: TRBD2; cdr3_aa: CASSQGLAGNPFYNEQFF; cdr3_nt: TGTGCCAGCAGCCAAGGACTAGCGGGAAATCCTTTCTACAATGAGCAGTTCTTC
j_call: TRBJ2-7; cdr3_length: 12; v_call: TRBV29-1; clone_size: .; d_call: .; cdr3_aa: CSVEQGPYEQYF; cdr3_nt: TGCAGCGTTGAGCAGGGGCCCTACGAGCAGTACTTC
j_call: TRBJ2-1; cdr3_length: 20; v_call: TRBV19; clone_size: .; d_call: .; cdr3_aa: CASSARSGFPTSGLLNEQFF; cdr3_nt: TGTGCCAGTAGTGCGCGTTCAGGGTTTCCTACCTCGGGCCTACTCAATGAGCAGTTCTTC
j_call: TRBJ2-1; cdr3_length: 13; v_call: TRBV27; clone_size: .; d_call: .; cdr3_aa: CAIAGTGYNEQFF; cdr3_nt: TGTGCCATCGCCGGGACTGGCTACAATGAGCAGTTCTTC
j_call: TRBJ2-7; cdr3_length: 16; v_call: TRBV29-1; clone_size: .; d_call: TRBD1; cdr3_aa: CSVDNGGQGHTGEQYF; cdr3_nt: TGCAGCGTTGACAACGGAGGACAGGGTCATACGGGCGAGCAGTACTTC
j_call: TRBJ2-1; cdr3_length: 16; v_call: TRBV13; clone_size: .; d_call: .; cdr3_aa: CASSSRLGPPPGEQFF; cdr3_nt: TGTGCCAGCAGCTCAAGACTAGGACCGCCGCCGGGCGAGCAGTTCTTC
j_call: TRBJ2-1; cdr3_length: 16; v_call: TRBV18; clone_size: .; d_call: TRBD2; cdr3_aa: CASSPQLGLATYEQFF; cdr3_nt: TGTGCCAGCTCACCTCAATTGGGACTAGCCACATATGAGCAGTTCTTC
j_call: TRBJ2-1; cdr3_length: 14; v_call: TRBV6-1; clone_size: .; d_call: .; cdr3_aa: CASSDRGWWNEQFF; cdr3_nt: TGTGCCAGCAGTGACAGGGGTTGGTGGAATGAGCAGTTCTTC
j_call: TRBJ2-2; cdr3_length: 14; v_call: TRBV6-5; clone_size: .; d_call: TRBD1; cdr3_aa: CAIRRTGNTGELFF; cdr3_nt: TGTGCCATTCGGAGGACAGGGAACACCGGGGAGCTGTTTTTT
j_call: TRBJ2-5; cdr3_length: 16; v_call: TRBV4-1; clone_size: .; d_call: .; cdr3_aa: CASSQDTRRGGETQYF; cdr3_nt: TGCGCCAGCAGCCAAGATACGAGGAGAGGAGGAGAGACCCAGTACTTC
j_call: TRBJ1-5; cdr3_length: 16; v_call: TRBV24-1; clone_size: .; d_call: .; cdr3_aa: CATSDPDTAGFRPQHF; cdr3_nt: TGTGCCACCAGTGACCCGGACACTGCCGGGTTTAGGCCCCAGCATTTT
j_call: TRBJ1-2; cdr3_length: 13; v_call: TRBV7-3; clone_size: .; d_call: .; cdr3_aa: CASSPLTGNRYTF; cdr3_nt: TGTGCCAGCAGCCCCCTGACAGGAAATCGCTACACCTTC
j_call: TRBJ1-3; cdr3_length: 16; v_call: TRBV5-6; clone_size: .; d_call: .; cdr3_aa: CASSLGQHLSGNTIYF; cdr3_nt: TGTGCCAGCAGCTTAGGACAGCATCTCTCTGGAAACACCATATATTTT